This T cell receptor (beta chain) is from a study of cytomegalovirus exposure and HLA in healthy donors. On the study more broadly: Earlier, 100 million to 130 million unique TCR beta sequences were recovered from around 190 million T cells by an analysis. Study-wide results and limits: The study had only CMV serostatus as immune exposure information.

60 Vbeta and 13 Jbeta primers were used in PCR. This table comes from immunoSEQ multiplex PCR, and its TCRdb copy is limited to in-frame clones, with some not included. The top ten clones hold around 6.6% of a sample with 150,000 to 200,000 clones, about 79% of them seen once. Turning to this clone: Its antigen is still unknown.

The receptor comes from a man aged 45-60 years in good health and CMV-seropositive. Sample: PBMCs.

CDR3 in DNA: TGTGCCAGCAGCTTACGGACAGGGGATGTTCAGCCCCAGCATTTT. Protein: CASSLRTGDVQPQHF. The chain employs TRBV5-6 and TRBJ1-5, with 9 bases lining up with TRBD1. V trimming: 2 bases; J trimming: 6 bases; junction bases outside the gene matches: 6. This CDR3 is built from 15 residues. The V gene's germline CDR1 is SGHDT and CDR2 YYEEEE.